The T cell receptor (beta chain) under discussion was sequenced for a study of CD8 T cells in ankylosing spondylitis. Study-level points and caveats: There were earlier reports of some motif variants in reactive arthritis synovial fluid and blood. Characteristic, it appeared, of ankylosing spondylitis blood was a TCR beta motif of roughly eight highly homologous variants. Significant enrichment of disease-linked clones was reportedly seen in matched ankylosing spondylitis synovial fluid.

It was by quantitative 5'-RACE with molecular barcodes that TCR beta libraries were made. TCRdb re-called the 5' RACE reads through MiXCR, storing one row per CDR3 protein. The table has some 130,000 distinct CDR3 sequences, about 7% seen once. This clonotype occurred many times. As yet, its antigen is unknown. Trimming pared 1 base from V and 3 bases from J, leaving 6 bases between. There are 13 residues in the CDR3. The germline V gene has CDR1 KGHSH and CDR2 LQKENI. The clonotype originates from a female donor with ankylosing spondylitis or in good health (not recorded which). The chain links TRBV18 to TRBJ2-5; D unclear. Sequenced: blood, either unsorted or a sorted T cell fraction (not recorded which). The CDR3 region is CASSPQTEETQYF. The DNA of the CDR3 is TGTGCCAGCTCACCACAAACTGAAGAGACCCAGTACTTC.